The 10 T cell receptor beta chains reported below all come from one sample, sequenced in a study of T cells after yellow fever vaccination. A single record per CDR3 protein comes from TCRdb applying MiXCR to the 5' RACE reads. Here the sample spans 500,000 to 550,000 distinct CDR3 sequences, 20% to 25% being singletons. The sample was PBMCs, taken roughly 20 days after the first yellow fever vaccination. The source of these receptors is a man in his late teens or twenties who received the YFV17D yellow fever vaccine.

In its sample, this clonotype was seen a few times. The genes are TRBV28 and TRBJ2-3; tentatively, D is TRBD1 (5 bases). The germline V and J ends were trimmed by 8 bases and 5 bases, with 26 bases remaining between them. This CDR3 region has 17 residues. Germline values: CDR1 MDHEN, CDR2 SYDVKM. The DNA for the CDR3 is TGTGCCAGCGTCTCCCTTCACAGGTGGGGTACGATAGATACGCAGTATTTT. It codes for CASVSLHRWGTIDTQYF.

V is TRBV6-4 and J is TRBJ2-1; 13 nucleotides line up with TRBD2. Germline loops: CDR1 MRHNA, CDR2 SNTAGT. The CDR3 contains 15 residues. Losses at the gene ends were 3 bases for V and 7 bases for J; bases not matched to a gene: 3. The DNA of the CDR3 is TGTGCCAGCAGTGAAACTAGCGGGGGGGGTAATGAGCAGTTCTTC. Residues: CASSETSGGGNEQFF.

This clonotype was picked up one time. The chain uses TRBV20-1 and TRBJ1-4, with TRBD1 as a possible D gene (5 bases). The CDR3 has 14 amino acids. The V and J ends lost 6 bases and 8 bases respectively, with 19 bases between them. Germline V lookup: CDR1 DFQATT, CDR2 SNEGSKA (reference sequence). CDR3 nucleotides: TGCAGTGCCGAAGTCACCCTCGGGGGAGAAAAACTGTTTTTT. It codes for CSAEVTLGGEKLFF.

This clonotype was seen a handful of times. The chain has TRBV2 and TRBJ2-5; the D gene is possibly TRBD2 (6 bases). This CDR3 has 14 amino acids. V was trimmed by 1 base and J by 1 base, leaving 7 bases between them. Germline CDR1 SNHLY, CDR2 FYNNEI. The CDR3 DNA reads as TGTGCCAGCAGTGAAGGGGGAGGCCAAGAGACCCAGTACTTC. It encodes CASSEGGGQETQYF.

This clonotype has at least ten counts. The rearrangement joins TRBV7-2 to TRBJ2-2; a weak D match, TRBD2 (5 bases). V shed 0 bases and J shed 7 bases, with 6 bases lying between them. The CDR3 is 13 residues long. The germline gives CDR1 SGHTA, CDR2 FQGNSA. The CDR3 DNA reads TGTGCCAGCAGCTTAGCCGAGGGCGGGGAGCTGTTTTTT. Translating gives CASSLAEGGELFF.

This clonotype was recorded a few times. J is TRBJ2-3 and V is TRBV5-1; 12 positions match TRBD1. Germline V gene lookup returns CDR1 SGHRS and CDR2 YFSETQ. Trimming removed 4 bases from V and 5 bases from J; junction bases left unmatched: 5. The CDR3 runs 15 residues. CDR3 nucleotides: TGCGCCAGCAGCCCCCGGGACAGGGGGCGAGATACGCAGTATTTT. It translates to CASSPRDRGRDTQYF.

This clonotype has more than one count but fewer than ten. This chain links TRBV4-2 with TRBJ1-2, with 7 bases lining up with TRBD1. Germline V gene data show CDR1 as LGHNA and CDR2 as YNFKEQ. This CDR3 is built from 14 residues. V was pared by 4 bases and J by 2 bases, with 4 bases of the junction left unmatched. CDR3 loop: CASSPSGQNYGYTF. The DNA of the CDR3 is TGTGCCAGCAGCCCTTCGGGACAGAACTATGGCTACACCTTC.

This clonotype was recorded at least ten times. The rearrangement joins TRBV6-1 to TRBJ2-1; TRBD2 matches 9 bases. Germline lookup yields CDR1 MNHNS and CDR2 SASEGT. The CDR3 is 15 residues long. The V gene end was trimmed by 5 bases and the J gene end by 0 bases; junction bases not matched to a gene: 2. The CDR3, as DNA: TGTGCCAGCAGTCTTAGCGGGGGCTCCTACAATGAGCAGTTCTTC. Protein: CASSLSGGSYNEQFF.

This clonotype was seen many times. V is TRBV24-1 and J is TRBJ2-3; 8 positions match TRBD2. There are 15 residues in the CDR3. The germline gives CDR1 KGHDR, CDR2 SFDVKD. V trimming: 10 bases; J trimming: 4 bases; junction bases outside the gene matches: 12. CDR3 region: CATSPRAGAADTQYF. The CDR3 coding sequence is TGTGCCACTTCACCGAGAGCGGGGGCTGCAGATACGCAGTATTTT.

As DNA, the CDR3 is TGTGCCATCAGTGTTGACTCTGCTGAAGCTTTCTTT. This gives the protein CAISVDSAEAFF. The chain employs TRBV10-3 and TRBJ1-1; D gene unclear. Trimming took 4 bases from V and 6 from J, leaving 9 bases between them. This CDR3 has 12 amino acids. Germline values: CDR1 ENHRY, CDR2 SYGVKD.